Listed below are T cell receptor beta chains from one sample, sequenced in a study of STAT5B mutations in CD4+ large granular lymphocyte leukemia. Data came from immunoSEQ multiplex PCR; TCRdb stores just in-frame clones and leaves some out. The sample yields 8,000 to 8,500 clones, approximately 80% seen once. Sample: PBMCs. Every receptor here comes from a woman in her sixties with CD4+ T-cell large granular lymphocyte leukemia. CDR3s include the opening cysteine and the closing phenylalanine or tryptophan. The order of the fields is V gene, J gene, clone size, D gene, CDR3 protein, CDR3 DNA. D genes are given only for firm matches. Some rows have no size entry. The others give once, few or many, or a class for an expanded clone.

v_call: TRBV7-2
j_call: TRBJ1-5
clone_size: NA
d_call: NA
cdr3_aa: CASSSRDQPQHF
cdr3_nt: TGTGCCAGCAGCTCTCGAGATCAGCCCCAGCATTTT

v_call: TRBV7-9
j_call: TRBJ2-1
clone_size: NA
d_call: TRBD2
cdr3_aa: CASSLDLAGVEDEQFF
cdr3_nt: TGTGCCAGCAGCTTAGATCTAGCGGGAGTAGAAGATGAGCAGTTCTTC

v_call: TRBV15
j_call: TRBJ1-5
clone_size: few
d_call: NA
cdr3_aa: CATSRGNQPQHF
cdr3_nt: TGTGCCACCAGCAGAGGTAATCAGCCCCAGCATTTT

v_call: TRBV30
j_call: TRBJ2-5
clone_size: NA
d_call: NA
cdr3_aa: CAWSKGASLETQYF
cdr3_nt: TGTGCCTGGAGTAAGGGAGCTAGCTTAGAGACCCAGTACTTC

v_call: TRBV5-6
j_call: TRBJ1-1
clone_size: NA
d_call: TRBD1
cdr3_aa: CASSVRVTGGGTEAFF
cdr3_nt: TGTGCCAGCAGCGTGCGGGTAACAGGGGGCGGCACTGAAGCTTTCTTT

v_call: TRBV1
j_call: TRBJ1-4
clone_size: NA
d_call: NA
cdr3_aa: CTSSRSWAEGTANEKLFF
cdr3_nt: NA

v_call: TRBV25-1
j_call: TRBJ2-5
clone_size: NA
d_call: TRBD2
cdr3_aa: CASSPGGQETQYF
cdr3_nt: TGTGCCAGCTCCCCGGGGGGCCAAGAGACCCAGTACTTC

v_call: TRBV25-1
j_call: TRBJ2-7
clone_size: NA
d_call: TRBD1
cdr3_aa: CASSGGTGVFYEQYF
cdr3_nt: TGTGCCAGCAGTGGCGGGACAGGGGTTTTCTACGAGCAGTACTTC

v_call: TRBV7-6
j_call: TRBJ2-2
clone_size: NA
d_call: TRBD2
cdr3_aa: CASSFIAGTNTGELFF
cdr3_nt: TGTGCCAGCAGCTTTATAGCGGGGACGAACACCGGGGAGCTGTTTTTT

v_call: TRBV19
j_call: TRBJ2-7
clone_size: NA
d_call: TRBD1
cdr3_aa: CASSGAGTGYYEQYF
cdr3_nt: TGTGCCAGTAGTGGTGCCGGGACAGGATACTACGAGCAGTACTTC

v_call: TRBV27
j_call: TRBJ1-1
clone_size: NA
d_call: NA
cdr3_aa: CASRRGTEAFF
cdr3_nt: TGTGCCAGCAGACGGGGGACTGAAGCTTTCTTT